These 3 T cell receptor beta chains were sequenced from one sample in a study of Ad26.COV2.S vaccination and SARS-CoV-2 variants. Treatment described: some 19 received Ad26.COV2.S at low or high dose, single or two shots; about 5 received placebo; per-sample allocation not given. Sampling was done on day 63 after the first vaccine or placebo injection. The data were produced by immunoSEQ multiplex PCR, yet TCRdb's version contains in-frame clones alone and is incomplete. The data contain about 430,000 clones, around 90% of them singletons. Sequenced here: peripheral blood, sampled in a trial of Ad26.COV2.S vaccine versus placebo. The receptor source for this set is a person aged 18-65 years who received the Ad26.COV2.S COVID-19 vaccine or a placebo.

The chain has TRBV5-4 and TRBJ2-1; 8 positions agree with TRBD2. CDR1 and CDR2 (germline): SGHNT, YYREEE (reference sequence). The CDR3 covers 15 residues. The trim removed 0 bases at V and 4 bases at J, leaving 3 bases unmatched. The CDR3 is CASSLVAGPYNEQFF. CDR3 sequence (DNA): TGTGCCAGCAGCTTGGTAGCGGGACCTTACAATGAGCAGTTCTTC.

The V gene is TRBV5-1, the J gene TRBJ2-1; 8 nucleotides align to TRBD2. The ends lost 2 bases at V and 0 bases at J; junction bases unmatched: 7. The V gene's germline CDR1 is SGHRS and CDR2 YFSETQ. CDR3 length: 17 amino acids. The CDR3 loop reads CASSLLAGSSSYNEQFF. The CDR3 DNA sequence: TGCGCCAGCAGCTTATTAGCGGGATCTAGCTCCTACAATGAGCAGTTCTTC.

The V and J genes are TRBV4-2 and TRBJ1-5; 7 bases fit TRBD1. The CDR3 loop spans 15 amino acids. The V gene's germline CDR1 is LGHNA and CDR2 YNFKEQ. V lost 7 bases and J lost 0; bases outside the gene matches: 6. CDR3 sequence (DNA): TGTGCCAGCAACATTAACAGGGGTAGCAATCAGCCCCAGCATTTT. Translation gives CASNINRGSNQPQHF.